The 17 T cell receptor beta chains below were found in one sample sequenced in a study of blood T cell repertoires in COVID-19. Assay: immunoSEQ multiplex PCR; the TCRdb copy retains only in-frame clones and omits some. This repertoire shows some 47,000 clones, about nine tenths found once; its top ten account for about 5.1%. Sequenced sample: peripheral blood. The origin of the receptors is a man between 65 and 85 years old with acute or convalescent COVID-19.

Turning to this clone: Other DNA sequences in the sample encode the same CDR3. V and J are TRBV19 and TRBJ1-2, with 7 bases matching TRBD1. Germline CDR1 is LNHDA and CDR2 is SQIVND (reference sequence). The CDR3 totals 13 residues. Germline trimming cut 3 bases from V and 4 bases from J; bases unmatched to any gene: 2. CDR3 residues: CASSIGQAYGYTF. CDR3 nucleotides: TGTGCCAGTAGTATTGGACAGGCCTATGGCTACACCTTC.

The chain recombines TRBV7-2 with TRBJ2-7; TRBD2 agrees at 8 bases. The CDR3 extends over 16 amino acids. The germline gives CDR1 SGHTA, CDR2 FQGNSA. V trimming: 0 bases; J trimming: 4 bases; junction bases outside the gene matches: 8. CDR3 sequence: CASSLASSGGLYEQYF. Written as DNA, the CDR3 is TGTGCCAGCAGCTTAGCTTCCAGCGGGGGCTTATACGAGCAGTACTTC.

V gene TRBV6-5 combines with J gene TRBJ2-5; 10 bases line up with TRBD1. This CDR3 has 13 residues. The germline V gene encodes CDR1 MNHEY and CDR2 SVGAGI. Losses at the gene ends were 8 bases for V and 4 bases for J; bases not matched to a gene: 4. The CDR3 here is CASAGQGRETQYF. The DNA of the CDR3 is TGTGCCAGCGCGGGACAGGGGAGAGAGACCCAGTACTTC.

The chain combines TRBV7-8 with TRBJ1-3; D is possibly TRBD1 (5 bases). CDR3 size: 18 residues. The V gene lost 1 base and the J gene lost 1 base, with 17 bases spanning the gap. The germline gives CDR1 SGHVS, CDR2 FQNEAQ. The DNA for the CDR3 is TGTGCCAGCAGCTTAGGGGATTTGGGGACTTCGTCTGGAAACACCATATATTTT. It encodes CASSLGDLGTSSGNTIYF.

V is TRBV7-3 and J is TRBJ2-1; 10 nucleotides align to TRBD1. This CDR3 region has 16 residues. Germline CDR1 is SGHTA and CDR2 is FQGTGA. V dropped 5 bases and J dropped 3; count of bases not matched to a gene: 7. CDR3 amino acids: CASSPKTGGIYNEQFF. Written as DNA, the CDR3 is TGTGCCAGCAGCCCAAAGACAGGGGGCATCTACAATGAGCAGTTCTTC.

The rearrangement links TRBV5-1 to TRBJ1-1; a possible D gene is TRBD1 (5 bases). V lost 4 bases and J lost 3, with 19 bases in between. Germline CDR1 and CDR2: SGHRS and YFSETQ. The CDR3 is 16 amino acids. CDR3 nucleotide sequence: TGCGCCAGCAGCCTCACGTCCCCATCGGGGGACACTGAAGCTTTCTTT. This encodes CASSLTSPSGDTEAFF. The whole variable domain, filled in from reference TRBV5-1 and TRBJ1-1, reads KAGVTQTPRYLIKTRGQQVTLSCSPISGHRSVSWYQQTPGQGLQFLFEYFSETQRNKGNFPGRFSGRQFSNSRSEMNVSTLELGDSALYLCASSLTSPSGDTEAFFGQGTRLTVV.

This clone was counted between two and nine times. The V call is TRBV5-6, the J call TRBJ1-6, with TRBD1 matching 7 bases. The CDR3 totals 14 residues. The germline V gene encodes CDR1 SGHDT and CDR2 YYEEEE. With V trimmed by 3 bases and J by 12 bases, 9 bases remained unmatched. CDR3 sequence: CASSYNRDRGPLHF. The CDR3 DNA follows: TGTGCCAGCAGCTACAACCGGGACAGAGGACCCCTCCACTTT.

The chain combines TRBV7-2 with TRBJ1-2; 7 positions agree with TRBD1. From germline, CDR1 is SGHTA and CDR2 FQGNSA. The J segment lost 3 bases and the V segment lost 2 bases, leaving 6 bases of the junction unmatched. The CDR3 spans 15 residues. The DNA of the CDR3 is TGTGCCAGCAGCTTACAGGGGGATGTGGACTATGGCTACACCTTC. Translation gives CASSLQGDVDYGYTF.

The J gene is TRBJ2-1, the V gene TRBV5-4, with 11 bases aligning to TRBD2. The germline gives CDR1 SGHNT, CDR2 YYREEE (reference sequence). Trimming at V came to 5 bases and at J to 4 bases, leaving 5 bases not matched to a gene. CDR3 length equals 15 residues. This CDR3 reads CASSPSGGSYNEQFF. The DNA of the CDR3 is TGTGCCAGCAGTCCTAGCGGGGGGAGTTACAATGAGCAGTTCTTC.

The rearrangement uses TRBV5-1 and TRBJ1-1; TRBD1 is a possible D gene (5 bases). The germline V gene encodes CDR1 SGHRS and CDR2 YFSETQ. V was cut by 4 bases and J by 0 bases, with 13 bases left in between. The CDR3 totals 15 residues. In nucleotides, the CDR3 is TGCGCCAGCAGCGCAACAGGTGACATGAACACTGAAGCTTTCTTT. Protein sequence: CASSATGDMNTEAFF.

The chain joins TRBV9 to TRBJ1-2, with TRBD1 matching 10 bases. The CDR3 is 16 residues long. From germline, CDR1 is SGDLS and CDR2 YYNGEE. V was clipped by 0 bases and J by 4 bases; unmatched bases: 6. For the CDR3, the DNA is TGTGCCAGCAGCGTAGGGGGGACAGGGGCCCCCTATGGCTACACCTTC. Amino acid sequence: CASSVGGTGAPYGYTF.

Only a few counts were recorded for this clone. The chain has TRBV19 and TRBJ1-6; 8 nucleotides align to TRBD1. Germline CDR1 is LNHDA and CDR2 is SQIVND (reference sequence). The trim removed 3 bases at V and 3 bases at J, leaving 10 bases unmatched. There are 18 residues in the CDR3. The CDR3 DNA reads as TGTGCCAGTAGTATCCGCGGACAGGGAGGTCTCTATAATTCACCCCTCCACTTT. Residues: CASSIRGQGGLYNSPLHF.

This clone came up a few times. The chain is built from TRBV7-6 and TRBJ1-3; TRBD1 is a possible D gene (6 bases). Germline V lookup: CDR1 SGHVS, CDR2 FNYEAQ. V shed 1 base and J shed 0 bases, with 10 bases lying between them. The length of the CDR3 is 16 residues. CDR3 bases: TGTGCCAGCAGCTTAGATGTCAGGGGCTCTGGAAACACCATATATTTT. This translates into CASSLDVRGSGNTIYF.

This clone came up once. The chain combines TRBV27 with TRBJ1-5; the D gene is possibly TRBD1 (6 bases). Germline V gene data show CDR1 as MNHEY and CDR2 as SMNVEV (reference sequence). The CDR3 extends over 15 amino acids. V was pared by 5 bases and J by 0 bases, with 11 bases between. CDR3 region: CASSRTVNSNQPQHF. The CDR3 region has the DNA TGTGCCAGCAGTCGGACAGTTAATAGCAATCAGCCCCAGCATTTT.

The chain carries TRBV5-1 and TRBJ2-7; D uncertain. V lost 0 bases to trimming and J lost 4 bases, with 5 bases between them. The CDR3 length is 12 residues. Per the germline V gene, CDR1 is SGHRS and CDR2 is YFSETQ. CDR3 sequence (DNA): TGCGCCAGCAGCTTGGAGAGGTACGAGCAGTACTTC. Encoded protein: CASSLERYEQYF. Together with reference TRBV5-1 and TRBJ2-7, the CDR3 gives the full variable domain: KAGVTQTPRYLIKTRGQQVTLSCSPISGHRSVSWYQQTPGQGLQFLFEYFSETQRNKGNFPGRFSGRQFSNSRSEMNVSTLELGDSALYLCASSLERYEQYFGPGTRLTVT.

V is TRBV21-1 and J is TRBJ1-5; TRBD1, as called in the table, went unchecked against the DNA. TRBV21-1 is a pseudogene segment. The CDR3 has 13 amino acids. This chain's CDR3 is CASRYSTSRPQHF. The CDR3 DNA reads as TGTGCCAGCAGGTACAGTACCTCCAGGCCCCAGCATTTT.

The chain joins TRBV27 to TRBJ1-1; 12 bases fit TRBD1. Germline V gene sequence: CDR1 MNHEY, CDR2 SMNVEV (reference sequence). The V and J ends lost 0 bases and 6 bases, in that order; junction bases with no gene match: 8. The length of the CDR3 is 17 residues. CDR3: CASSLSYGTGGRSEAFF. The DNA for the CDR3 is TGTGCCAGCAGTTTATCGTACGGGACAGGGGGCAGGTCTGAAGCTTTCTTT.